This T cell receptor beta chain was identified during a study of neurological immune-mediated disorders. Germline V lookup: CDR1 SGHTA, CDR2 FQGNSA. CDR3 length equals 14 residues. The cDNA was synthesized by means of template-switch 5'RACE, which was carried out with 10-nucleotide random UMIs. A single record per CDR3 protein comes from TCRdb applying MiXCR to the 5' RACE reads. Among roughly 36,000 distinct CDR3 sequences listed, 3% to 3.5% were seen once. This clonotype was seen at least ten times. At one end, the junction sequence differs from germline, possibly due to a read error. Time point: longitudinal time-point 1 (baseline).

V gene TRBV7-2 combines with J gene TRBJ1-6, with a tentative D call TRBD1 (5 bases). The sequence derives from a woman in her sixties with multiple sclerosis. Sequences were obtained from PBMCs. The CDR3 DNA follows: TGTGCCAGCAGCTTACTGATGGGGGGTTCACCCCACCACTTT. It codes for CASSLLMGGSPHHF.